The clone carrying this T cell receptor (beta chain) has at least ten counts. TCRdb re-called the 5' RACE reads through MiXCR, storing one row per CDR3 protein. The repertoire includes approximately 31,000 distinct CDR3 sequences, more than 9% of them detected once, and around 10% sits in the top ten. This sample was included in a study of T cells after yellow fever vaccination. Germline-derived CDR1 and CDR2 are SGHRS and YFSETQ. V gave up 5 bases and J gave up 5 bases, with 15 bases separating them. The CDR3 spans 14 residues. The chain recombines TRBV5-1 with TRBJ2-3, with unresolved D. The source material was PBMCs, either bulk or a sorted T-cell subset (CD4+, CD8+, memory, or dextramer-sorted; not recorded which), sampled around 16 days after the first yellow fever vaccination. The TCR comes from a man younger than 30 who received the YFV17D yellow fever vaccine. The CDR3 DNA reads TGCGCCAGCAGTGGAGATTCTCGGAGAGATACGCAGTATTTT. Translation gives CASSGDSRRDTQYF.